Following are 17 T cell receptor beta chains from one sample sequenced in a study of tumor-infiltrating lymphocytes in oesophageal squamous cell carcinoma. MiXCR, run by TCRdb on the PCR reads, gives a single entry per CDR3 protein. The profile shows about 24,000 distinct CDR3 sequences, roughly 35% of them singletons. The sample comprised esophageal tumor tissue. These receptors all stem from a male donor with esophageal squamous cell carcinoma.

In its sample, this clonotype was seen a few times. CDR3 sequence (DNA): TGCAGTGCTACTGGGAGCGGGGGGGCGGTCGAGCAGTACTTC. Its translation is CSATGSGGAVEQYF. The V gene is TRBV20-1, the J gene TRBJ2-1; 10 bases line up with TRBD2. The DNA matches TRBJ2-7 better at its end, which makes the J call doubtful. Germline assignment: CDR1 DFQATT and CDR2 SNEGSKA (reference sequence). The length of the CDR3 is 14 residues.

This clonotype is labeled as hyperexpanded. The chain combines TRBV7-8 with TRBJ2-3, with TRBD2 identical over 7 bases. CDR1 is SGHVS and CDR2 is FQNEAQ in the germline V gene. CDR3 length: 15 amino acids. With V trimmed by 3 bases and J by 4 bases, 7 bases remained unmatched. CDR3 protein: CASSFRGRGPDTQYF. The CDR3 DNA follows: TGTGCCAGCAGCTTTCGCGGGAGAGGCCCAGATACGCAGTATTTT.

This clonotype was seen ten or more times. The CDR3 spells CASSNGQGGHTEAFF. CDR3 coding DNA: TGCGCCAGCAGCAACGGACAGGGAGGGCACACTGAAGCTTTCTTT. This rearrangement joins TRBV5-1 to TRBJ1-1; TRBD1 aligns across 8 bases. Losses at the gene ends were 4 bases for V and 3 bases for J; bases not matched to a gene: 8. CDR1 and CDR2 from the germline V gene are SGHRS and YFSETQ. The CDR3 is 15 residues long.

This clonotype has at least ten counts. The V call is TRBV6-1, the J call TRBJ2-7; D might be TRBD1 or TRBD2, each matching 5 bases. V was pared by 4 bases and J by 2 bases, with 9 bases between. CDR3 length: 13 amino acids. Germline V lookup: CDR1 MNHNS, CDR2 SASEGT. The CDR3 nucleotides are TGTGCCAGCAGTGGGACGGGGCCCTACGAGCAGTACTTC. Protein product: CASSGTGPYEQYF.

This clonotype was seen many times. With a much larger clone just one base away, this may be a read error. The chain couples TRBV27 to TRBJ2-5, with 8 bases matching TRBD2. The J segment lost 11 bases and the V segment lost 2 bases, leaving 13 bases of the junction unmatched. CDR1 and CDR2 (germline): MNHEY, SMNVEV (reference sequence). The CDR3 is made up of 15 amino acids. CDR3 DNA sequence: TGTGCCAGCAGTTTAAAGGGACTAGTCTACAATGAGCAGTACTTC. Amino acid sequence: CASSLKGLVYNEQYF.

The chain employs TRBV12-3 or TRBV12-4 and TRBJ2-5, with 9 bases lining up with TRBD1. This CDR3 region has 14 residues. Unmatched junction bases numbered 6, after V lost 5 bases and J lost 5 bases. In DNA form, the CDR3 reads TGTGCCAGCAGTAATACAGGGGGCCGGGAGACCCAGTACTTC. It is translated as CASSNTGGRETQYF.

This clonotype turned up a few times. The rearrangement uses TRBV5-1 and TRBJ2-1; D uncertain. V shed 0 bases and J shed 6 bases, with 4 bases lying between them. Germline CDR1 SGHRS, CDR2 YFSETQ. The CDR3 is made up of 12 amino acids. In nucleotides, the CDR3 is TGCGCCAGCAGCTTGGCCGGCAATGAGCAGTTCTTC. This translates into CASSLAGNEQFF.

The rearrangement uses TRBV11-3 and TRBJ2-1, with 10 bases matching TRBD2. The J call may be wrong; the DNA end is better matched by TRBJ2-7. The V gene's germline CDR1 is SGHNT and CDR2 YENEEA. The length of the CDR3 is 14 residues. The CDR3 coding sequence is TGTGCCAGCAGCCCACTAGCGGGATCCTACGAGCAGTACTTC. Translation: CASSPLAGSYEQYF.

The table lists this clonotype with many counts. V gene TRBV5-5 combines with J gene TRBJ1-1, with 7 bases matching TRBD1. The germline V gene encodes CDR1 SGHKS and CDR2 YYEKEE (reference sequence). This CDR3 is 15 amino acids long. The ends lost 4 bases at V and 0 bases at J; junction bases unmatched: 6. The CDR3 DNA reads as TGTGCCAGCAGCCGCCTGACAGGGTTGAACACTGAAGCTTTCTTT. Translating it yields CASSRLTGLNTEAFF.

In regard to this clonotype: This is likely a read error, given that the CDR3 carries no conserved phenylalanine or tryptophan at its end. The DNA is left out, because the CDR3 cannot be placed on it with certainty; the CDR3 is given as TCRdb lists it. The rearrangement joins TRBV24-1 to TRBJ2-3; the D call TRBD2 from the table was never checked on the DNA. The CDR3 totals 16 residues, both ends included. Germline-derived CDR1 and CDR2 are KGHDR and SFDVKD. CDR3 sequence: CATSDFGPWDEQFFGP.

The chain joins TRBV2 to TRBJ2-3; D ambiguous. The J call may not be correct, given that the DNA end is closer to TRBJ1-2. Per germline, CDR1 SNHLY and CDR2 FYNNEI. This CDR3 region has 15 residues. This CDR3 reads CASRREETTNYGYTF. The CDR3 coding sequence is TGTGCCAGCAGGAGGGAGGAAACAACTAACTATGGCTACACCTTC.

The chain links TRBV10-1 to TRBJ2-3; D is unclear. The CDR3 loop spans 14 amino acids. Deletions cut 0 bases from V and 2 bases from J, with 6 bases between. Germline CDR1 and CDR2: WNHNN and SYGVQD (reference sequence). The CDR3 sequence: CASSESQPTDTQYF. The CDR3 bases are TGCGCCAGCAGTGAGTCGCAGCCCACAGATACGCAGTATTTT.

Concerning this clonotype: This CDR3 fails to terminate in the conserved phenylalanine or tryptophan, so it likely reflects a read error. The DNA is omitted, as the CDR3 cannot be located on it reliably, and the CDR3 follows TCRdb's listing. This chain links TRBV12-3 or TRBV12-4 with TRBJ2-6; the D segment call TRBD2 is taken from the table without a DNA check. 16 amino acids form the CDR3, both terminal residues included. This CDR3 is CASSERTTNSPLHFGA.

This clonotype was detected only a few times. The chain is built from TRBV12-3 or TRBV12-4 and TRBJ1-4; D is undetermined. V gave up 2 bases and J gave up 5 bases, with 9 bases separating them. This CDR3 comprises 14 residues. The CDR3 bases are TGTGCCAGCAGTTTAAGGCAGATAAATGAAAAACTGTTTTTT. As protein: CASSLRQINEKLFF.

This clonotype was observed at least ten times. The chain is built from TRBV5-5 and TRBJ2-7, with 9 nucleotides matching TRBD1. Looked up from germline, CDR1 is SGHKS and CDR2 is YYEKEE (reference sequence). The CDR3 is 13 amino acids. With V trimmed by 5 bases and J by 5 bases, 5 bases remained unmatched. Written as DNA, the CDR3 is TGTGCCAGCAGTTTACAGGGGGCCGACGAGCAGTACTTC. Protein: CASSLQGADEQYF.

This clonotype was seen many times. The chain combines TRBV6-6 with TRBJ2-1; the match to TRBD2 covers 13 bases. The trim removed 0 bases at V and 9 bases at J, leaving 5 bases unmatched. CDR1 and CDR2 (germline): MNHNY, SVGAGI (reference sequence). There are 16 residues in the CDR3. The CDR3 sequence: CASSYSGTSGDGEQFF. The CDR3 DNA follows: TGTGCCAGCAGTTACTCCGGGACTAGCGGGGATGGTGAGCAGTTCTTC.

The CDR3 reads CASSLVGNGGYTF. CDR3 DNA: TGTGCCAGCAGCTTAGTAGGGAATGGTGGCTACACCTTC. The chain uses TRBV7-2 and TRBJ2-7; D uncertain. TRBJ1-2 explains the end of the DNA better; the J call may be wrong. The CDR3 spans 13 residues. Per the germline V gene, CDR1 is SGHTA and CDR2 is FQGNSA.